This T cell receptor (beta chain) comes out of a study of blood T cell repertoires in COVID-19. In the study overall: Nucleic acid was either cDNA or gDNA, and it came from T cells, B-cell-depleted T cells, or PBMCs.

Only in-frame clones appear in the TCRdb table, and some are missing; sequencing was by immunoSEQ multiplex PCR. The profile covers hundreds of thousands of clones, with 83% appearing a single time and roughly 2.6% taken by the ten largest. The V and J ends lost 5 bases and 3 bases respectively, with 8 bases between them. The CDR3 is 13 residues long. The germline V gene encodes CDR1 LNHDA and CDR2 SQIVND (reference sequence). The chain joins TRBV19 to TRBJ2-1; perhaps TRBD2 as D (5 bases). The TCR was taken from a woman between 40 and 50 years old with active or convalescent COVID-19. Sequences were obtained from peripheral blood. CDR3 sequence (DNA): TGTGCCAGTAGTGAGGGCAGCTACAATGAGCAGTTCTTC. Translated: CASSEGSYNEQFF. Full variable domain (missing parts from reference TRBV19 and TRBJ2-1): DGGITQSPKYLFRKEGQNVTLSCEQNLNHDAMYWYRQDPGQGLRLIYYSQIVNDFQKGDIAEGYSVSREKKESFPLTVTSAQKNPTAFYLCASSEGSYNEQFFGPGTRLTVL.